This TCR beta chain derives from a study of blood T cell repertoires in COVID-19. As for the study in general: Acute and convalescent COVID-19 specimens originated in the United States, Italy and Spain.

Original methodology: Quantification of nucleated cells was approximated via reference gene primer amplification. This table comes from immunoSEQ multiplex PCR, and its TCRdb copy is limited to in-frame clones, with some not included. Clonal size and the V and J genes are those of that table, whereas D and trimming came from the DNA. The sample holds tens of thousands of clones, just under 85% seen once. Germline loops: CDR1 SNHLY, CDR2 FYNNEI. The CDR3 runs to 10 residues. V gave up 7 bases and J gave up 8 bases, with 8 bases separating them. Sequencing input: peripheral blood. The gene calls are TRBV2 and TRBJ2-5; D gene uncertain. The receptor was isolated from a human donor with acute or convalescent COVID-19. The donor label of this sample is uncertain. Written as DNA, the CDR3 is TGTGCCAGCATCAGACTCACCCAGTACTTC. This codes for CASIRLTQYF.